The source of this T cell receptor beta chain is a study of cytomegalovirus exposure and HLA in healthy donors. Study-wide points: Listed as cytomegalovirus-associated were 170 or so TCR beta chains. Being productive about 87% or about 30% of the time was typical of most TCR beta V segments in an earlier analysis.

A remark on this clone: As yet, its antigen is unknown.

CDR1 LGHNA and CDR2 YNFKEQ come from the germline V gene. This CDR3 has 17 amino acids. Trimming took off 4 bases at V and 0 bases at J, with 13 bases between the two ends. This PCR relied on a set of 60 Vbeta primers and 13 Jbeta primers. Profiling relied on immunoSEQ multiplex PCR, and the TCRdb table lists in-frame clones only, not all of them. The sample carries under 40,000 clones, 75% to 85% recorded once. V is TRBV4-2 and J is TRBJ2-6; D perhaps matches TRBD2 (5 bases). Sequencing was performed on PBMCs. The clonotype comes from a woman aged 40-49 years in good health and CMV-seronegative. CDR3 in amino acids: CASSRPPGSSGANVLTF. The CDR3 DNA follows: TGTGCCAGCAGCCGCCCCCCGGGGTCCTCTGGGGCCAACGTCCTGACTTTC.